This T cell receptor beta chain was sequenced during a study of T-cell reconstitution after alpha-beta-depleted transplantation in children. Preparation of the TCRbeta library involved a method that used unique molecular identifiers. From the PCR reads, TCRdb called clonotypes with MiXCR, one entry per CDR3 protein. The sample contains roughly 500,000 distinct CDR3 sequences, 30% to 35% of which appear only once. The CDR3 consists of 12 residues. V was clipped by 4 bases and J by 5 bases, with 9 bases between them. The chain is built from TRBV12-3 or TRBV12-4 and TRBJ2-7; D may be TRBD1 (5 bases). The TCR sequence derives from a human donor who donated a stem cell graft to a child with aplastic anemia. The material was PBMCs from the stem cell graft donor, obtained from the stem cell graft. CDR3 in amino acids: CASSSAGHEQYF. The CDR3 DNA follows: TGTGCCAGCAGTTCAGCAGGGCACGAGCAGTACTTC.